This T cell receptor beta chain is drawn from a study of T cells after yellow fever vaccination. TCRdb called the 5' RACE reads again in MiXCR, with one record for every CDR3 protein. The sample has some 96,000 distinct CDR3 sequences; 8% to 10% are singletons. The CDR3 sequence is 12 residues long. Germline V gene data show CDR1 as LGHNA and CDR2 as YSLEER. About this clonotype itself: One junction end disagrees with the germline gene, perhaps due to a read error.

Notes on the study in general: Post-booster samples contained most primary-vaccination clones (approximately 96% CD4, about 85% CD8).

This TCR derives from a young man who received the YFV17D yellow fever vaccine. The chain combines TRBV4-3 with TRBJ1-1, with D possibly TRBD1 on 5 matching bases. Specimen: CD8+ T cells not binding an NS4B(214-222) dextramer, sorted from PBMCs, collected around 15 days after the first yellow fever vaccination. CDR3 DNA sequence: TGCGCCAGCAGCCAAGATGACCAGGGCGAGGATTTT. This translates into CASSQDDQGEDF.